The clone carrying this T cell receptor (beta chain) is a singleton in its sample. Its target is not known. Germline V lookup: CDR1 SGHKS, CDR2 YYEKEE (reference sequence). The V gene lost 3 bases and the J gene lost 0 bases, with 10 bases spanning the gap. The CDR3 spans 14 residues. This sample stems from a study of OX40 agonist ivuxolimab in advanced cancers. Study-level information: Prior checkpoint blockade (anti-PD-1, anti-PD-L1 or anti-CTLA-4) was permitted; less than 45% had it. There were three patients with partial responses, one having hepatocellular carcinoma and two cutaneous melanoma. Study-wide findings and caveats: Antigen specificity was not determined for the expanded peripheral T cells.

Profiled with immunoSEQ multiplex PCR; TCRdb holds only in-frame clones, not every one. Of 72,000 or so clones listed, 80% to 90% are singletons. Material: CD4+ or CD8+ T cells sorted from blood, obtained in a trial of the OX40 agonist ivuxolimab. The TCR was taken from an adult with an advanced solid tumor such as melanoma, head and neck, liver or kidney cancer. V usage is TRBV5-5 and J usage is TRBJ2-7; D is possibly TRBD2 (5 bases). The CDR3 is CASSWRVVSYEQYF. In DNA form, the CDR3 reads TGTGCCAGCAGCTGGCGGGTCGTCTCCTACGAGCAGTACTTC.